The 16 T cell receptor beta chains in this list originate from one sample, sequenced in a study of shared clonotypes between healthy human individuals. Libraries were prepared by immunoSEQ multiplex PCR; TCRdb keeps only in-frame clonotypes and omits some of them. The table shows over 95,000 clones, with roughly 70% occurring only once. The sample consisted of memory CD8+ T cells sorted from blood. Sample subset: CD45RO+ cells pooled with CCR7-negative TemRA cells. These receptors all come from a woman in her twenties or thirties in good health.

The CDR3 is CASSLALSADTQYF. In nucleotides, the CDR3 is TGTGCCAGCAGCTTAGCGCTTAGTGCAGATACGCAGTATTTT. The chain links TRBV7-2 to TRBJ2-3, with unresolved D. The germline V gene encodes CDR1 SGHTA and CDR2 FQGNSA. Between the trimmed V and J ends, which lost 0 bases and 4 bases, there was a span of 8 bases. The CDR3 length is 14 residues.

The V gene is TRBV13, the J gene TRBJ1-2, with D perhaps matching TRBD1 (6 bases). The CDR3 totals 15 residues. Trimming took 6 bases from V and 3 from J, leaving 17 bases between them. The germline V gene has CDR1 PRHDT and CDR2 FYEKMQ (reference sequence). The CDR3 here is CASRPPTGNYYGYTF. The CDR3 DNA sequence: TGTGCCAGCAGACCTCCAACAGGGAACTACTATGGCTACACCTTC.

CDR3 region: CAIAQAVEAGELFF. CDR3 DNA: TGTGCCATTGCCCAGGCGGTGGAGGCCGGGGAGCTGTTTTTT. The V call is TRBV10-3, the J call TRBJ2-2; D is perhaps TRBD2 (5 bases). The germline V gene has CDR1 ENHRY and CDR2 SYGVKD. CDR3 length: 14 residues. V was clipped by 9 bases and J by 6 bases, with 17 bases between them.

In its sample, this clone was seen a few times. The rearrangement uses TRBV4-1 and TRBJ2-7; D call uncertain. Germline CDR1 and CDR2: MGHRA and YSYEKL. With 5 bases removed from V and 4 bases from J, the gap between germline ends came to 12 bases. This CDR3 region has 13 residues. The CDR3 coding sequence is TGCGCCAGCAGCGACCGGATTTCGTACGAGCAGTACTTC. Translated, it gives CASSDRISYEQYF.

The chain employs TRBV28 and TRBJ1-4; a weak D match, TRBD1 (5 bases). The V end was cut by 8 bases, the J end by 10 bases, with 17 bases between. The germline V gene has CDR1 MDHEN and CDR2 SYDVKM. The CDR3 is made up of 13 amino acids. The CDR3 reads CASYPGTAGKLFF. The CDR3 region has the DNA TGTGCCAGCTATCCGGGGACTGCGGGAAAACTGTTTTTT.

The genes are TRBV5-4 and TRBJ2-7; TRBD2 matches at 8 bases. The V gene's germline CDR1 is SGHNT and CDR2 YYREEE (reference sequence). CDR3 size: 15 residues. The J segment lost 2 bases and the V segment lost 2 bases, leaving 6 bases of the junction unmatched. The CDR3 is CASSFLSSGPYEQYF. DNA of the CDR3: TGTGCCAGCAGCTTTCTCTCTAGCGGGCCCTACGAGCAGTACTTC.

The V gene is TRBV10-2, the J gene TRBJ2-1, with D tentatively TRBD2 (7 bases). V was pared by 6 bases and J by 4 bases, with 16 bases between. There are 15 residues in the CDR3. CDR1 is WSHSY and CDR2 is SAAADI in the germline V gene. The CDR3 DNA reads as TGCGCCAGCAGGAAGGGGGGAGGGTGGTACAATGAGCAGTTCTTC. It translates to CASRKGGGWYNEQFF.

This chain joins TRBV2 and TRBJ2-7, with D uncertain. The CDR3 spans 13 residues. The germline gives CDR1 SNHLY, CDR2 FYNNEI. The V and J ends lost 4 bases and 2 bases respectively, with 9 bases between them. The CDR3 DNA reads TGTGCCAGCAGTGCGCCGGAGCCCTACGAGCAGTACTTC. Protein product: CASSAPEPYEQYF. The whole variable domain, remainder taken from reference TRBV2 and TRBJ2-7, is EPEVTQTPSHQVTQMGQEVILRCVPISNHLYFYWYRQILGQKVEFLVSFYNNEISEKSEIFDDQFSVERPDGSNFTLKIRSTKLEDSAMYFCASSAPEPYEQYFGPGTRLTVT.

This chain joins TRBV19 and TRBJ1-1, with D tentatively TRBD1 (6 bases). This CDR3 is 13 amino acids long. Germline CDR1 is LNHDA and CDR2 is SQIVND (reference sequence). V was shortened by 3 bases and J by 7 bases, with 12 bases between the two germline ends. Here the CDR3 DNA reads TGTGCCAGTAGTATCGCAGGGGTTGGTGAAGCTTTCTTT. As protein: CASSIAGVGEAFF.

This clone appeared many times. The chain recombines TRBV7-9 with TRBJ1-2, with D maybe TRBD1 (5 bases). The germline V gene encodes CDR1 SEHNR and CDR2 FQNEAQ (reference sequence). Trimming pared 4 bases from V and 4 bases from J, leaving 10 bases between. The CDR3 is 13 amino acids. In DNA form, the CDR3 reads TGTGCCAGCAGCTCCGACAGACGCTATGGCTACACCTTC. Translated: CASSSDRRYGYTF. Full variable domain (outside the CDR3, taken from reference TRBV7-9 and TRBJ1-2): DTGVSQNPRHKITKRGQNVTFRCDPISEHNRLYWYRQTLGQGPEFLTYFQNEAQLEKSRLLSDRFSAERPKGSFSTLEIQRTEQGDSAMYLCASSSDRRYGYTFGSGTRLTVV.

The chain couples TRBV5-5 to TRBJ1-2; D might be TRBD1 (5 bases). The V and J ends lost 1 base and 6 bases respectively, with 13 bases between them. CDR1 is SGHKS and CDR2 is YYEKEE in the germline V gene (reference sequence). The CDR3 extends over 14 amino acids. CDR3 region: CASSLLGDLDGYTF. Here the CDR3 DNA reads TGTGCCAGCAGCTTGTTAGGGGACCTGGATGGCTACACCTTC.

The genes are TRBV9 and TRBJ2-5; D is possibly TRBD1 or TRBD2 (5 bases each). The CDR3 is made up of 14 amino acids. Trimming left V 3 bases short and J 2 bases short, with 11 bases between. Germline CDR1 SGDLS, CDR2 YYNGEE. CDR3 protein: CASSEGPPQETQYF. For the CDR3, the DNA is TGTGCCAGCAGCGAGGGACCCCCTCAAGAGACCCAGTACTTC.

The V gene is TRBV30, the J gene TRBJ1-2, with D uncertain. Germline loops: CDR1 GTSNPN, CDR2 SVGIG (reference sequence). V gave up 5 bases and J gave up 4 bases, with 17 bases separating them. This CDR3 has 14 residues. The CDR3 loop is CAWWGASFFYGYTF. The CDR3 bases are TGTGCCTGGTGGGGAGCGTCCTTTTTCTATGGCTACACCTTC.

This clone has just a few counts. V is TRBV28 and J is TRBJ1-2, with D maybe TRBD1 (5 bases). The CDR3 contains 13 residues. Deletions cut 5 bases from V and 8 bases from J, with 15 bases between. The germline gives CDR1 MDHEN, CDR2 SYDVKM. CDR3 sequence: CASSPWDGAGYTF. CDR3 nucleotide sequence: TGTGCCAGCAGTCCATGGGACGGGGCAGGCTACACCTTC.

The chain uses TRBV5-6 and TRBJ2-3; TRBD2 matches at 7 bases. The trim removed 1 base at V and 2 bases at J, leaving 7 bases unmatched. Germline V gives CDR1 SGHDT, CDR2 YYEEEE. The CDR3 has 16 amino acids. CDR3 loop: CASSLSSAGVTDTQYF. The CDR3 DNA reads as TGTGCCAGCAGCTTGTCTTCGGCGGGGGTCACAGATACGCAGTATTTT.

The chain employs TRBV7-9 and TRBJ1-2, with D hard to call. The CDR3 covers 15 residues. V was pared by 5 bases and J by 2 bases, with 15 bases between. Germline V gene data show CDR1 as SEHNR and CDR2 as FQNEAQ (reference sequence). The CDR3 reads CASSAYLDGNYGYTF. The CDR3 bases are TGTGCCAGCAGCGCATATCTCGACGGAAACTATGGCTACACCTTC. The full variable domain, with the rest looked up from reference TRBV7-9 and TRBJ1-2, is DTGVSQNPRHKITKRGQNVTFRCDPISEHNRLYWYRQTLGQGPEFLTYFQNEAQLEKSRLLSDRFSAERPKGSFSTLEIQRTEQGDSAMYLCASSAYLDGNYGYTFGSGTRLTVV.